What follows are 21 T cell receptor beta chains derived from one specimen sequenced in a study of sequential checkpoint blockade in melanoma. Regarding treatment: randomized to nivolumab then ipilimumab (arm A) or the reverse (arm B). Here immunoSEQ multiplex PCR was the method, and the copy in TCRdb shows in-frame clones only, minus some. The table lists more than 6,000 clones, roughly 20% of them singletons. The input for sequencing was tumor tissue (inferred from file names), taken from a patient given nivolumab and ipilimumab in sequence. The source is a human donor with melanoma.

In its sample, this clone ranks as medium-sized. This chain connects TRBV6-8 to TRBJ2-4; D possibly corresponds to TRBD1 (5 bases). The CDR3 consists of 12 residues. The germline CDR1 and CDR2 sequences are MNHGY and SAAAGT. V shed 7 bases and J shed 7 bases, with 11 bases lying between them. Here the CDR3 DNA reads TGTGCCAGCATGCCAGGGCGGAACATTCAGTACTTC. As protein: CASMPGRNIQYF.

This clone was picked up many times. The genes are TRBV11-3 and TRBJ2-1; D may be TRBD1 (5 bases). The CDR3 covers 14 residues. Trimming removed 0 bases from V and 8 bases from J, with 11 bases in between. The germline CDR1 and CDR2 sequences are SGHNT and YENEEA. CDR3 sequence reads: CASSLEPRAYEQFF. CDR3 DNA: TGTGCCAGCAGCTTAGAACCCAGGGCCTATGAGCAGTTCTTC.

This CDR3 is CASSQLGGCNEQFF. Written as DNA, the CDR3 is TGCGCCAGCAGTCAATTAGGGGGCTGCAATGAGCAGTTCTTC. V and J are TRBV23-1 and TRBJ2-1; 7 nucleotides align to TRBD1. TRBV23-1 is known as an ORF, though its function is uncertain. The trim removed 1 base at V and 6 bases at J, leaving 3 bases unmatched. The CDR3 is made up of 14 amino acids.

The V call is TRBV30, the J call TRBJ1-5; 9 bases agree with TRBD1. The CDR3 is made up of 12 amino acids. Trimming took 4 bases from V and 6 from J; bases not matched to a gene: 1. Germline CDR1 reads GTSNPN; CDR2 reads SVGIG (reference sequence). The CDR3 DNA reads TGTGCCTGGAAGACAGGGGGTCAGCCCCAGCATTTT. It yields the protein CAWKTGGQPQHF.

The chain is built from TRBV7-1 and TRBJ2-2, with D possibly being TRBD2 (6 bases). TRBV7-1 qualifies as an ORF whose function is uncertain. CDR3 length equals 13 residues. V lost 4 bases to trimming and J lost 4 bases, with 7 bases between them. CDR3 residues: CASSFGGTGELFF. The CDR3, as DNA: TGTGCCAGCAGCTTCGGGGGCACCGGGGAGCTGTTTTTT.

In this sample, this clone is medium-sized. The chain recombines TRBV4-1 with TRBJ2-7; D is possibly TRBD1 (5 bases). This CDR3 has 14 amino acids. Per the germline V gene, CDR1 is MGHRA and CDR2 is YSYEKL. V lost 0 bases, J lost 3 bases, and 9 bases lay in between. The CDR3 spells CASSQEARVYEQYF. DNA of the CDR3: TGCGCCAGCAGCCAAGAGGCCAGGGTCTACGAGCAGTACTTC.

The rearrangement joins TRBV18 to TRBJ1-2; D is uncertain. Trimming pared 3 bases from V and 4 bases from J, leaving 9 bases between. In germline, CDR1 is KGHSH, CDR2 LQKENI. The CDR3 covers 13 residues. CDR3 DNA sequence: TGTGCCAGCTCACCGCAGGTACCCTATGGCTACACCTTC. Its protein product is CASSPQVPYGYTF.

This clone has more than one count but fewer than ten. V usage is TRBV30 and J usage is TRBJ2-3; 7 bases map to TRBD2. The CDR3 totals 15 residues. Germline V gene sequence: CDR1 GTSNPN, CDR2 SVGIG (reference sequence). J gave up 0 bases and V 2 bases, and 5 bases lay outside the gene matches. CDR3 loop: CAWSLLGGSTDTQYF. The CDR3 region has the DNA TGTGCCTGGAGTCTCCTGGGAGGGAGCACAGATACGCAGTATTTT.

This clone has only a few counts. V gene TRBV6-8 combines with J gene TRBJ2-1; TRBD1 aligns across 11 bases. The trim removed 2 bases at V and 9 bases at J, leaving 9 bases unmatched. CDR3 length equals 16 residues. In germline, CDR1 is MNHGY, CDR2 SAAAGT. The CDR3 DNA reads TGTGCCAGCAGTTACCGCCGGGACAGGGGGAAGGGTGAGCAGTTCTTC. Protein product: CASSYRRDRGKGEQFF.

The V call is TRBV14, the J call TRBJ1-1, with D possibly matching TRBD1 (5 bases). CDR1 is SGHDN and CDR2 is FVKESK in the germline V gene. V lost 4 bases and J 7 bases, leaving 19 bases between the germline ends. This CDR3 has 15 amino acids. CDR3 nucleotides: TGTGCCAGCAGCCGCGTGGGAGGGGCGCGGGGTGAAGCTTTCTTT. Translating it yields CASSRVGGARGEAFF. The full variable domain, its missing parts supplied by reference TRBV14 and TRBJ1-1, is EAGVTQFPSHSVIEKGQTVTLRCDPISGHDNLYWYRRVMGKEIKFLLHFVKESKQDESGMPNNRFLAERTGGTYSTLKVQPAELEDSGVYFCASSRVGGARGEAFFGQGTRLTVV.

This clone showed up many times. The rearrangement uses TRBV11-3 and TRBJ1-1; D gene unclear. Germline lookup yields CDR1 SGHNT and CDR2 YENEEA. Trimming left V 3 bases short and J 6 bases short, with 20 bases between. This CDR3 has 16 residues. In nucleotides, the CDR3 is TGTGCCAGCAGCTTGGGCGGGTTCAGAGACGACCCTGAAGCTTTCTTT. Residues: CASSLGGFRDDPEAFF.

The chain carries TRBV5-1 and TRBJ1-1, with D perhaps matching TRBD1 (6 bases). Germline CDR1 and CDR2: SGHRS and YFSETQ. The CDR3 consists of 15 residues. The germline V and J ends were trimmed by 0 bases and 5 bases, with 14 bases remaining between them. The CDR3 region is CASSLGEGGNTEAFF. The DNA of the CDR3 is TGCGCCAGCAGCTTGGGGGAAGGGGGAAATACTGAAGCTTTCTTT.

The chain is built from TRBV19 and TRBJ2-3, with a tentative D call TRBD2 (6 bases). The CDR3 has 14 amino acids. With 8 bases removed from V and 2 bases from J, the gap between germline ends came to 14 bases. The germline V gene has CDR1 LNHDA and CDR2 SQIVND (reference sequence). CDR3: CASRRGGLTDTQYF. The CDR3 DNA sequence: TGTGCCAGTCGGCGGGGAGGCCTCACAGATACGCAGTATTTT.

This clone was counted a single time. The chain combines TRBV28 with TRBJ2-1; no reliable D call. V gave up 5 bases and J gave up 8 bases, with 13 bases separating them. CDR1 and CDR2 from the germline V gene are MDHEN and SYDVKM. This CDR3 comprises 13 residues. The CDR3 loop reads CASSKTSWYEQFF. Written as DNA, the CDR3 is TGTGCCAGCAGTAAGACATCCTGGTATGAGCAGTTCTTC.

The chain recombines TRBV23-1 with TRBJ2-3, with no clear D. TRBV23-1 is an ORF for which the function is uncertain. Trimming cost V 6 bases and J 6 bases, with 13 bases left between them. The CDR3 is made up of 13 amino acids. The CDR3 reads CASSSVELDTQYF. As DNA, the CDR3 is TGCGCCAGCAGCTCGGTAGAATTGGATACGCAGTATTTT.

The table lists this clone with a count of one. The V and J genes are TRBV19 and TRBJ2-2; 11 positions agree with TRBD2. Germline V CDR1 and CDR2: LNHDA, SQIVND (reference sequence). The CDR3 runs to 14 residues. The ends lost 7 bases at V and 7 bases at J; junction bases unmatched: 5. CDR3 sequence: CASKLAGEHGELFF. The DNA for the CDR3 is TGTGCCAGTAAACTAGCGGGAGAGCACGGGGAGCTGTTTTTT.

A few counts support this clone. The chain uses TRBV5-1 and TRBJ2-2, with D possibly matching TRBD2 (5 bases). V gave up 3 bases and J gave up 0 bases, with 9 bases separating them. This CDR3 is built from 15 residues. Looked up from germline, CDR1 is SGHRS and CDR2 is YFSETQ. CDR3 bases: TGCGCCAGCAGCTATAGCGAAACGAACACCGGGGAGCTGTTTTTT. Translated: CASSYSETNTGELFF.

This clone was seen ten or more times. The chain uses TRBV11-3 and TRBJ2-4, with TRBD2 as a possible D gene (5 bases). The CDR3 spans 16 residues. V lost 5 bases and J lost 9, with 23 bases in between. The germline V gene encodes CDR1 SGHNT and CDR2 YENEEA. The chain's CDR3 is CASSHLYPTPGSIQYF. The CDR3 DNA reads as TGTGCCAGCAGCCACCTCTATCCGACCCCGGGAAGCATTCAGTACTTC.

The V call is TRBV18, the J call TRBJ2-7, with TRBD1 identical over 9 bases. V lost 2 bases to trimming and J lost 7 bases; unmatched junction nucleotides: 6. Germline V gives CDR1 KGHSH, CDR2 LQKENI. This CDR3 has 14 residues. The CDR3 DNA follows: TGTGCCAGCTCACCAGGGACAGGGAGCGGAGAGCAGTACTTC. Its protein is CASSPGTGSGEQYF.

This clone appeared a few times. This rearrangement joins TRBV5-1 to TRBJ2-3; tentative D call: TRBD2 (5 bases). Germline assignment: CDR1 SGHRS and CDR2 YFSETQ. Trimming stripped 0 bases from V and 7 bases from J, with 12 bases between. The CDR3 consists of 14 residues. The CDR3 sequence is CASSLGETRNTQYF. Here the CDR3 DNA reads TGCGCCAGCAGCTTGGGGGAGACCCGGAATACGCAGTATTTT.

This clone was seen a handful of times. The gene calls are TRBV11-3 and TRBJ2-7; 12 nucleotides align to TRBD2. After removal of 3 bases from V and 3 bases from J, the junction contained 3 bases not matched to a gene. The CDR3 totals 15 residues. From germline, CDR1 is SGHNT and CDR2 YENEEA. Here the CDR3 reads CASSFSSGRDYEQYF. The CDR3 DNA sequence: TGTGCCAGCAGCTTTTCTAGCGGGAGGGACTACGAGCAGTACTTC.